Shown below are 21 T cell receptor beta chains from a single sample sequenced in a study of glioma-infiltrating T cells. The iRepertoire nested amplicon-rescue multiplex PCR amplified TCR alpha and beta CDR3s from RNA. TCRdb ran MiXCR on the multiplex PCR reads and lists one entry per CDR3 protein. The data show some 90,000 distinct CDR3 sequences, with about 37% seen just once and around two fifths held by the top ten. Sequencing was performed on glioma tissue, nonneoplastic brain tissue, or PBMCs (not recorded which). The receptors shown here come from a human donor with low-grade glioma or glioblastoma, undergoing nonglioma brain surgery, or in good health (not recorded which).

This clonotype was detected many times. The chain combines TRBV20-1 with TRBJ1-4; 11 bases line up with TRBD1. V was clipped by 6 bases and J by 6 bases; unmatched bases: 3. The CDR3 runs 13 residues. The germline CDR1 and CDR2 sequences are DFQATT and SNEGSKA (reference sequence). CDR3 loop: CSARTGGYEKLFF. CDR3 nucleotide sequence: TGCAGTGCCAGGACAGGGGGCTATGAAAAACTGTTTTTT.

The table lists this clonotype with many counts. This sequence joins TRBV2 and TRBJ2-5; 8 bases are a match to TRBD2. Germline V lookup: CDR1 SNHLY, CDR2 FYNNEI. CDR3 length: 14 amino acids. V shed 6 bases and J 1 base; nucleotides not matched to a gene: 4. The CDR3 reads CASRRRGVQETQYF. The CDR3 DNA sequence: TGTGCCAGCAGGCGGCGGGGGGTCCAAGAGACCCAGTACTTC.

As concerns this clonotype: A single base separates this from a much larger clone, so it may be a read error. The V and J genes are TRBV12-3 or TRBV12-4 and TRBJ2-1, with D uncertain. Trimming cost V 4 bases and J 10 bases, with 14 bases left between them. This CDR3 spans 13 amino acids. The CDR3 loop reads CASSSPASYEQFF. CDR3 DNA sequence: TGTGCCAGCAGTTCCCCAGCCTCCTACGAGCAGTTCTTC.

The CDR3 DNA reads TGTGCCAGCAGCCGCGGGGGAGGATACAATGAGCAGTTCTTC. Translating gives CASSRGGGYNEQFF. The chain employs TRBV3-1 and TRBJ2-1; 7 bases agree with TRBD2. This CDR3 region has 14 residues. Trimming cost V 4 bases and J 4 bases; bases outside gene matches: 4. Germline loops: CDR1 LGHDT, CDR2 YNNKEL (reference sequence).

This chain connects TRBV6-6 to TRBJ2-7, with a weak D call TRBD1 (5 bases). Germline V gene sequence: CDR1 MNHNY, CDR2 SVGAGI (reference sequence). The CDR3 spans 13 residues. Trimming left V 5 bases short and J 2 bases short, with 10 bases between. The chain's CDR3 is CASSKGATYEQYF. The CDR3 DNA reads TGTGCCAGCAGTAAAGGGGCGACCTACGAGCAGTACTTC.

Remarks on this clonotype: One end of the junction fails to match germline, which may point to a read error. V gene TRBV19 combines with J gene TRBJ2-1, with a tentative D call TRBD1 (6 bases). Germline V gene sequence: CDR1 LNHDA, CDR2 SQIVND (reference sequence). The CDR3 runs to 13 residues. CDR3 nucleotides: TGTGCCAGCAGACAGGTGGCCTACAATGAGCAGTCCTTC. It codes for CASRQVAYNEQSF.

This clonotype was seen at least ten times. J is TRBJ1-3 and V is TRBV7-6, with TRBD1 as a possible D gene (5 bases). From germline, CDR1 is SGHVS and CDR2 FNYEAQ. The CDR3 totals 14 residues. Trimming removed 5 bases at V and 0 bases at J, with 8 bases between. CDR3 DNA sequence: TGTGCCAGCAGCATTACAGGCTCTGGAAACACCATATATTTT. As protein: CASSITGSGNTIYF.

In regard to this clonotype: Germline is not matched at one junction end, which may reflect a read error. CDR3 loop: CASSPYSSGGYYNEQLF. CDR3 bases: TGTGCCAGCAGTCCCTATTCAAGCGGGGGATATTACAATGAACAGTTATTC. The rearrangement uses TRBV27 and TRBJ2-1; 8 bases align to TRBD2. Germline V gene data show CDR1 as MNHEY and CDR2 as SMNVEV (reference sequence). This CDR3 is 17 amino acids long.

This chain uses TRBV27 with TRBJ1-2; 8 bases align to TRBD1. This CDR3 has 16 amino acids. Unmatched junction bases numbered 15, after V lost 6 bases and J lost 6 bases. Germline V CDR1 and CDR2: MNHEY, SMNVEV (reference sequence). The chain's CDR3 is CASRDSGQGALDGYTF. The CDR3 coding sequence is TGTGCCAGCAGAGACTCAGGGCAGGGGGCATTGGATGGCTACACCTTC.

On this clonotype: With a much larger clone just one base away, this may be a read error. The chain joins TRBV18 to TRBJ1-2; D ambiguous. The CDR3 consists of 14 residues. Germline CDR1 KGHSH, CDR2 LQKENI. For the CDR3, the DNA is TGTGCCGGCTCACCACCAGGACTTAGCTATGGCTACACCTTC. Translated, it gives CAGSPPGLSYGYTF.

This clonotype occurred many times. V is TRBV29-1 and J is TRBJ2-6, with 11 positions matching TRBD1. CDR3 length equals 15 residues. V lost 7 bases and J lost 2; bases outside the gene matches: 4. CDR1 is SQVTM and CDR2 is ANQGSEA in the germline V gene. The CDR3 loop reads CSAGQGATGANVLTF. CDR3 nucleotides: TGCAGCGCTGGACAGGGGGCAACTGGGGCCAACGTCCTGACTTTC. The variable domain in full, completed from reference TRBV29-1 and TRBJ2-6, reads SAVISQKPSRDICQRGTSLTIQCQVDSQVTMMFWYRQQPGQSLTLIATANQGSEATYESGFVIDKFPISRPNLTFSTLTVSNMSPEDSSIYLCSAGQGATGANVLTFGAGSRLTVL.

Worth noting for this clonotype: It may be a read error: a sequence one base away is much more abundant. V is TRBV11-3 and J is TRBJ2-2, with TRBD2 identical over 10 bases. CDR1 and CDR2 (germline): SGHNT, YENEEA. The CDR3 length is 17 residues. In DNA form, the CDR3 reads TGTGCCAGCAGCCCTTATAGCGGGGGGCTTAACACCGGGGAGCTGCTTTTT. This gives the protein CASSPYSGGLNTGELLF.

V and J are TRBV9 and TRBJ2-1, with 11 bases that match TRBD2. The CDR3 is 15 residues long. V lost 0 bases to trimming and J lost 6 bases; unmatched junction nucleotides: 2. Germline assignment: CDR1 SGDLS and CDR2 YYNGEE. The CDR3 protein is CASSVGTSGSNEQFF. CDR3 DNA: TGTGCCAGCAGCGTAGGTACTAGCGGGAGCAATGAGCAGTTCTTC.

The CDR3 region is CASSVREGGTEAFF. In DNA form, the CDR3 reads TGTGCCAGTAGTGTGAGGGAGGGCGGAACTGAAGCTTTCTTT. J is TRBJ1-1 and V is TRBV19; unclear D gene. V gave up 5 bases and J gave up 5 bases, with 15 bases separating them. CDR1 is LNHDA and CDR2 is SQIVND in the germline V gene (reference sequence). There are 14 residues in the CDR3.

This clonotype was observed at least ten times. The chain uses TRBV28 and TRBJ2-1; 16 positions agree with TRBD2. The CDR3 covers 16 residues. Germline V gives CDR1 MDHEN, CDR2 SYDVKM. V trimming: 4 bases; J trimming: 9 bases; junction bases outside the gene matches: 6. In nucleotides, the CDR3 is TGTGCCAGCAGTTCCGGGACTAGCGGGGGGGGACGTGAGCAGTTCTTC. The encoded protein is CASSSGTSGGGREQFF.

The table lists this clonotype with many counts. V and J are TRBV28 and TRBJ1-4; no firm D call. Germline values: CDR1 MDHEN, CDR2 SYDVKM. V shed 7 bases and J shed 8 bases, with 14 bases lying between them. CDR3 length: 13 amino acids. This CDR3 reads CASKGSAKEKLFF. CDR3 DNA: TGTGCCAGCAAGGGCTCGGCGAAGGAAAAACTGTTTTTT.

V and J are TRBV7-2 and TRBJ1-1, with D unclear. The germline V gene encodes CDR1 SGHTA and CDR2 FQGNSA. V was trimmed by 3 bases and J by 5 bases, leaving 19 bases between them. There are 16 residues in the CDR3. The chain's CDR3 is CASSLEVGSPRTEAFF. CDR3 nucleotide sequence: TGTGCCAGCAGCTTGGAAGTAGGCAGCCCAAGGACTGAAGCTTTCTTT.

As to this clonotype: Without the conserved terminal phenylalanine or tryptophan, this CDR3 likely stems from a read error. The DNA for the CDR3 is TGTGCCAGCAGCTTAGTTGGCACCAGAATGAACACTGAAGCTTTCTCT. Its translation is CASSLVGTRMNTEAFS. The chain has TRBV7-2 and TRBJ1-1; D unclear. Germline V CDR1 and CDR2: SGHTA, FQGNSA. The CDR3 spans 16 residues. V lost 1 base, J lost 0 bases, and 12 bases lay in between.

This clonotype came up many times. CDR3 amino acids: CASSLLGSGGALSEQYF. The CDR3 DNA reads as TGTGCCAGCAGTTTATTAGGAAGCGGGGGGGCACTCAGCGAGCAGTACTTC. The chain combines TRBV28 with TRBJ2-7; TRBD2 agrees at 10 bases. The CDR3 has 17 residues. V lost 1 base, J lost 6 bases, and 12 bases stayed unmatched. CDR1 is MDHEN, CDR2 SYDVKM, per germline.

The chain employs TRBV4-1 and TRBJ2-5, with D perhaps TRBD1 or TRBD2 (7 bases each). V lost 4 bases and J lost 2, with 14 bases in between. CDR3 length equals 15 residues. Germline V CDR1 and CDR2: MGHRA, YSYEKL. The CDR3 is CASSPAGQLQETQYF. CDR3 coding DNA: TGCGCCAGCAGCCCAGCGGGACAGCTTCAAGAGACCCAGTACTTC.

There are many counts of this clonotype. V gene TRBV27 combines with J gene TRBJ2-1, with TRBD2 matching over 11 bases. The CDR3 runs 18 residues. V was pared by 4 bases and J by 3 bases, with 11 bases of the junction left unmatched. In germline, CDR1 is MNHEY, CDR2 SMNVEV (reference sequence). In DNA form, the CDR3 reads TGTGCCAGCAGTTCCTCCGGGACTAGCGGATTCTACTACAATGAGCAGTTCTTC. The encoded protein is CASSSSGTSGFYYNEQFF.